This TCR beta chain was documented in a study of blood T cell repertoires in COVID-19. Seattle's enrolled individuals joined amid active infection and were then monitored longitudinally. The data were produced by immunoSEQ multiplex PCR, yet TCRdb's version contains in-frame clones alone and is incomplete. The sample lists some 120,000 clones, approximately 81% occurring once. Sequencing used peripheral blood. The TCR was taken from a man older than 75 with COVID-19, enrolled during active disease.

As DNA, the CDR3 is TGTGCCAGCAGCCCCACCGGGACAGGGAATGAAAAACTGTTTTTT. The encoded protein is CASSPTGTGNEKLFF. The gene calls are TRBV9 and TRBJ1-4; TRBD1 agrees at 9 bases. The junction had 6 bases not matched to a gene; V was cut back by 4 bases and J by 5 bases. Germline loops: CDR1 SGDLS, CDR2 YYNGEE. The CDR3 runs 15 residues.